Presented here are 30 T cell receptor beta chains from one specimen sequenced in a study of blood T cell repertoires in COVID-19. Here immunoSEQ multiplex PCR was the method, and the copy in TCRdb shows in-frame clones only, minus some. The table lists hundreds of thousands of clones, around 90% of them singletons, with less than 7.5% in the top ten. The sequencing input was peripheral blood. The source of these receptors is a man aged 55 to 69 who had recovered from COVID-19.

The J gene is TRBJ1-4, the V gene TRBV5-4; 9 nucleotides line up with TRBD1. V lost 4 bases, J lost 7 bases, and 8 bases stayed unmatched. The germline V gene has CDR1 SGHNT and CDR2 YYREEE (reference sequence). This CDR3 spans 15 amino acids. This chain's CDR3 is CASSQTGGSSEKLFF. DNA for the CDR3: TGTGCCAGCAGCCAAACAGGGGGCTCCAGTGAAAAACTGTTTTTT.

The V gene is TRBV6-6, the J gene TRBJ2-1; D uncertain. The CDR3 covers 11 residues. In germline, CDR1 is MNHNY, CDR2 SVGAGI (reference sequence). V was trimmed by 2 bases and J by 6 bases, leaving 2 bases between them. The CDR3 reads CASSYLNEQFF. The CDR3 region has the DNA TGTGCCAGCAGTTACCTCAATGAGCAGTTCTTC.

In its sample, this clone was seen a few times. This chain links TRBV7-9 with TRBJ2-1, with 8 bases that match TRBD2. The CDR3 is made up of 15 amino acids. Trimming at V came to 3 bases and at J to 7 bases, leaving 8 bases not matched to a gene. The germline V gene has CDR1 SEHNR and CDR2 FQNEAQ (reference sequence). CDR3 in amino acids: CASSFLAGGQNEQFF. As DNA, the CDR3 is TGTGCCAGCAGCTTTCTGGCGGGAGGTCAGAATGAGCAGTTCTTC. Together with reference TRBV7-9 and TRBJ2-1, the CDR3 gives the full variable domain: DTGVSQNPRHKITKRGQNVTFRCDPISEHNRLYWYRQTLGQGPEFLTYFQNEAQLEKSRLLSDRFSAERPKGSFSTLEIQRTEQGDSAMYLCASSFLAGGQNEQFFGPGTRLTVL.

The gene calls are TRBV29-1 and TRBJ2-7; D is perhaps TRBD2 (5 bases). This CDR3 has 12 amino acids. Trimming took off 4 bases at V and 2 bases at J, with 9 bases between the two ends. CDR1 SQVTM and CDR2 ANQGSEA come from the germline V gene. This chain's CDR3 is CSVVGGTYEQYF. CDR3 nucleotides: TGCAGCGTTGTTGGAGGCACCTACGAGCAGTACTTC.

The count of this clone is one. The chain employs TRBV27 and TRBJ2-1, with 11 bases fitting TRBD2. CDR3 length: 18 residues. Germline CDR1 MNHEY, CDR2 SMNVEV (reference sequence). Trimming cost V 2 bases and J 1 base; bases outside gene matches: 7. The CDR3 loop reads CASSLPSGGQRSYNEQFF. The CDR3 nucleotides are TGTGCCAGCAGTTTACCTAGCGGGGGGCAAAGATCCTACAATGAGCAGTTCTTC.

This clone appeared a single time. This chain joins TRBV18 and TRBJ2-5, with D possibly matching TRBD1 (5 bases). CDR3 length: 13 residues. In germline, CDR1 is KGHSH, CDR2 LQKENI. Trimming left V 3 bases short and J 7 bases short, with 12 bases between. CDR3 bases: TGTGCCAGCTCACCCTCCATTAGGGGGACCCAGTACTTC. Encoded protein: CASSPSIRGTQYF.

This chain links TRBV6-5 with TRBJ2-2; 9 bases are a match to TRBD1. CDR3 length: 15 residues. Germline V gene sequence: CDR1 MNHEY, CDR2 SVGAGI. V lost 4 bases to trimming and J lost 1 base; unmatched junction nucleotides: 1. CDR3 coding DNA: TGTGCCAGCAGTTGGACAGGGGTGAACACCGGGGAGCTGTTTTTT. It translates to CASSWTGVNTGELFF.

The chain is built from TRBV7-9 and TRBJ2-5, with a possible D match to TRBD2 (5 bases). This CDR3 is 14 amino acids long. Germline V gene sequence: CDR1 SEHNR, CDR2 FQNEAQ (reference sequence). V shed 5 bases and J shed 5 bases, with 15 bases lying between them. Here the CDR3 reads CASSLNEGLETQYF. The CDR3 DNA sequence: TGTGCCAGCAGCCTAAATGAGGGATTGGAGACCCAGTACTTC.

This clone was counted a single time. The rearrangement links TRBV5-5 to TRBJ1-6; no clear D. The germline V and J ends were trimmed by 0 bases and 11 bases, with 9 bases remaining between them. Germline assignment: CDR1 SGHKS and CDR2 YYEKEE (reference sequence). The CDR3 is 13 amino acids. For the CDR3, the DNA is TGTGCCAGCAGCTTGGAGGCGGGTCCACCCCTCCACTTT. This encodes CASSLEAGPPLHF. Using reference TRBV5-5 and TRBJ1-6 for the parts outside the CDR3, the full variable domain is DAGVTQSPTHLIKTRGQQVTLRCSPISGHKSVSWYQQVLGQGPQFIFQYYEKEERGRGNFPDRFSARQFPNYSSELNVNALLLGDSALYLCASSLEAGPPLHFGNGTRLTVT.

The chain combines TRBV7-2 with TRBJ2-3; 7 bases fit TRBD2. The CDR3 covers 16 residues. Germline CDR1 is SGHTA and CDR2 is FQGNSA. V was clipped by 6 bases and J by 0 bases; unmatched bases: 9. The CDR3 sequence: CASRLYSGVSTDTQYF. In nucleotides, the CDR3 is TGTGCCAGCAGACTGTACAGCGGGGTTAGCACAGATACGCAGTATTTT. Combining the CDR3 with reference TRBV7-2 and TRBJ2-3 gives the whole variable domain GAGVSQSPSNKVTEKGKDVELRCDPISGHTALYWYRQSLGQGLEFLIYFQGNSAPDKSGLPSDRFSAERTGGSVSTLTIQRTQQEDSAVYLCASRLYSGVSTDTQYFGPGTRLTVL.

The V call is TRBV6-1, the J call TRBJ1-1; perhaps TRBD1 as D (6 bases). Germline lookup yields CDR1 MNHNS and CDR2 SASEGT. This CDR3 has 14 residues. Trimming cost V 9 bases and J 1 base, with 15 bases left between them. The CDR3 DNA reads TGTGCCAGTAGGGGGAGGGTTTCGAACACTGAAGCTTTCTTT. It codes for CASRGRVSNTEAFF.

This clone was seen a single time. The rearrangement links TRBV5-1 to TRBJ2-2, with D possibly being TRBD1 (5 bases). The CDR3 runs to 12 residues. Per germline, CDR1 SGHRS and CDR2 YFSETQ. Trimming took 0 bases from V and 13 from J, leaving 10 bases between them. The CDR3 coding sequence is TGCGCCAGCAGCTTGGTAGGGGAAGGGCTGTTTTTT. Its protein is CASSLVGEGLFF.

Of note for this clone: A junction boundary mismatches the germline segment, possibly from a read error. The chain recombines TRBV6-5 with TRBJ2-7; 7 nucleotides agree with TRBD1. CDR3 length: 12 residues. Germline assignment: CDR1 MNHEY and CDR2 SVGAGI. The chain's CDR3 is CASSRQGQTPNF. The CDR3 DNA is TGTGCCAGCAGTCGGCAGGGACAGACCCCCAACTTC.

The rearrangement uses TRBV10-3 and TRBJ2-5; TRBD2 aligns across 9 bases. Per the germline V gene, CDR1 is ENHRY and CDR2 is SYGVKD. This CDR3 is built from 15 residues. With V trimmed by 4 bases and J by 5 bases, 8 bases remained unmatched. The CDR3 is CAISAGSGGWETQYF. CDR3 nucleotide sequence: TGTGCCATCAGTGCTGGTAGCGGGGGTTGGGAGACCCAGTACTTC.

The CDR3 is CASSLGQVPESAFF. The DNA for the CDR3 is TGTGCCAGCAGCTTGGGACAGGTCCCGGAGAGTGCTTTCTTT. The J gene is TRBJ1-1, the V gene TRBV5-4; possibly TRBD1 for D (6 bases). The germline CDR1 and CDR2 sequences are SGHNT and YYREEE (reference sequence). The CDR3 has 14 amino acids. V dropped 0 bases and J dropped 11 bases, with 17 bases sitting between them.

The chain has TRBV27 and TRBJ1-2, with no clear D. The CDR3 consists of 14 residues. Trimming cost V 6 bases and J 3 bases, with 14 bases left between them. Germline CDR1 and CDR2: MNHEY and SMNVEV (reference sequence). The CDR3 loop is CASRPRGGDYGYTF. The DNA for the CDR3 is TGTGCCAGCAGGCCGCGGGGAGGCGACTATGGCTACACCTTC.

The chain joins TRBV10-3 to TRBJ2-7; 9 positions match TRBD2. The CDR3 sequence is 17 residues long. Germline CDR1 is ENHRY and CDR2 is SYGVKD. The trim removed 3 bases at V and 2 bases at J, leaving 11 bases unmatched. The CDR3 reads CAISDHAGTSLAYEQYF. CDR3 DNA: TGTGCCATCAGTGATCACGCCGGGACTAGCCTAGCCTACGAGCAGTACTTC.

V is TRBV4-3 and J is TRBJ2-7, with 16 nucleotides matching TRBD2. The germline CDR1 and CDR2 sequences are LGHNA and YSLEER. V shed 3 bases and J 2 bases; nucleotides not matched to a gene: 16. The CDR3 runs to 21 residues. The CDR3 reads CASSQDLSPGTSGRAPYEQYF. CDR3 nucleotide sequence: TGCGCCAGCAGCCAGGACCTCTCTCCCGGGACTAGCGGGAGGGCCCCCTACGAGCAGTACTTC.

The chain carries TRBV29-1 and TRBJ1-1; unclear D gene. The CDR3 is 14 amino acids. Trimming pared 4 bases from V and 0 bases from J, leaving 12 bases between. CDR1 and CDR2 (germline): SQVTM, ANQGSEA. This CDR3 is CSVVLRGLNTEAFF. The CDR3 DNA sequence: TGCAGCGTTGTACTACGGGGATTGAACACTGAAGCTTTCTTT.

The chain is built from TRBV6-5 and TRBJ1-4, with D perhaps TRBD1 (5 bases). Between the trimmed V and J ends, which lost 3 bases and 8 bases, there was a span of 19 bases. The germline gives CDR1 MNHEY, CDR2 SVGAGI. The CDR3 has 16 residues. Here the CDR3 DNA reads TGTGCCAGCAGTTATAGGCTTGGGGCGAATCGGGAAAAACTGTTTTTT. Protein product: CASSYRLGANREKLFF.

This clone was detected only once. The chain is built from TRBV29-1 and TRBJ2-7, with 8 nucleotides matching TRBD2. The V gene's germline CDR1 is SQVTM and CDR2 ANQGSEA. Losses at the gene ends were 1 base for V and 2 bases for J; bases not matched to a gene: 4. The CDR3 is 14 amino acids. As DNA, the CDR3 is TGCAGCGTTGAAGCGGGAGGGCCGGCCTACGAGCAGTACTTC. Its translation: CSVEAGGPAYEQYF.

This chain uses TRBV4-1 with TRBJ2-6; 7 bases line up with TRBD1. The CDR3 has 17 residues. V trimming: 2 bases; J trimming: 0 bases; junction bases outside the gene matches: 4. Germline CDR1 is MGHRA and CDR2 is YSYEKL. CDR3 DNA: TGCGCCAGCAGCCAACCGGGACAGTCCTCTGGGGCCAACGTCCTGACTTTC. Its translation is CASSQPGQSSGANVLTF.

The V gene is TRBV3-1 (or the pseudogene TRBV3-2), the J gene TRBJ2-4; D possibly corresponds to TRBD2 (6 bases). The germline V gene has CDR1 LGHDT and CDR2 YNNKEL (reference sequence). V dropped 0 bases and J dropped 3 bases, with 12 bases sitting between them. CDR3 size: 16 residues. Here the CDR3 DNA reads TGTGCCAGCAGCCAAGATTTGAGGAGGGGCAAAAACATTCAGTACTTC. The encoded protein is CASSQDLRRGKNIQYF.

The chain is built from TRBV7-9 and TRBJ2-7; TRBD1 is a possible D gene (6 bases). This CDR3 has 13 amino acids. V was clipped by 5 bases and J by 5 bases, with 13 bases between them. Germline CDR1 is SEHNR and CDR2 is FQNEAQ (reference sequence). The CDR3 loop is CASSILQGHEQYF. The CDR3 bases are TGTGCCAGCAGCATATTACAGGGCCACGAGCAGTACTTC.

V is TRBV28 and J is TRBJ2-1; TRBD1 matches at 7 bases. CDR1 and CDR2 from the germline V gene are MDHEN and SYDVKM. Trimming at V came to 7 bases and at J to 10 bases, leaving 16 bases not matched to a gene. There are 15 residues in the CDR3. In DNA, the CDR3 is TGTGCCAGCATCAGAAGGGGGCTAGGGGGAAGGGAGCAGTTCTTC. Its translation is CASIRRGLGGREQFF.

The rearrangement uses TRBV19 and TRBJ1-1; 9 bases align to TRBD1. CDR3 length: 14 amino acids. The V gene's germline CDR1 is LNHDA and CDR2 SQIVND (reference sequence). V shed 5 bases and J 7 bases; nucleotides not matched to a gene: 8. This CDR3 is CASSSGTGYGEAFF. For the CDR3, the DNA is TGTGCCAGTAGTTCCGGGACAGGGTACGGTGAAGCTTTCTTT.

This sequence joins TRBV5-4 and TRBJ2-5; 7 nucleotides line up with TRBD2. Trimming took 4 bases from V and 1 from J; bases not matched to a gene: 4. Looked up from germline, CDR1 is SGHNT and CDR2 is YYREEE (reference sequence). This CDR3 has 14 residues. DNA for the CDR3: TGTGCCAGCAGCCCGGGGACTACCCAAGAGACCCAGTACTTC. It codes for CASSPGTTQETQYF.

V usage is TRBV30 and J usage is TRBJ2-1; 7 bases are a match to TRBD1. Losses at the gene ends were 5 bases for V and 9 bases for J; bases not matched to a gene: 7. This CDR3 spans 12 amino acids. Germline CDR1 and CDR2: GTSNPN and SVGIG (reference sequence). The CDR3: CAWRQGKSEQFF. In DNA form, the CDR3 reads TGTGCCTGGCGACAGGGAAAGAGTGAGCAGTTCTTC.

The CDR3, as DNA: TGCAGCGCCTCAGCGGGGGTCTACAATGAGCAGTTCTTC. Its protein is CSASAGVYNEQFF. The chain uses TRBV29-1 and TRBJ2-1; TRBD2 agrees at 8 bases. Trimming took 7 bases from V and 3 from J; bases not matched to a gene: 5. Germline-derived CDR1 and CDR2 are SQVTM and ANQGSEA. The CDR3 totals 13 residues.

This chain joins TRBV24-1 and TRBJ2-3; 9 bases are shared with TRBD2. The CDR3 loop spans 16 amino acids. The germline gives CDR1 KGHDR, CDR2 SFDVKD. After removal of 0 bases from V and 0 bases from J, the junction contained 0 bases not matched to a gene. The DNA for the CDR3 is TGTGCCACCAGTGATTTGAGCGGGGGGAGCACAGATACGCAGTATTTT. Translation: CATSDLSGGSTDTQYF.